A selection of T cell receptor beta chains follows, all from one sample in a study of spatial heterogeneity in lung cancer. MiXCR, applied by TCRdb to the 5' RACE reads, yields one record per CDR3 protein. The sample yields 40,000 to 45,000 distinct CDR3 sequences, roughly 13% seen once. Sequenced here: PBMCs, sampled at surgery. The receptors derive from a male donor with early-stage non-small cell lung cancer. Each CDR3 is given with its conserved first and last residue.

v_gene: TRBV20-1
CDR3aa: CSAKRGLAGVTTDTQYF

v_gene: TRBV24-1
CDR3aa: CATSDPGTGFTGELFF

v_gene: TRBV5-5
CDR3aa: CASSLDRTQPQHF

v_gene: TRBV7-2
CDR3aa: CASSLVREQFF

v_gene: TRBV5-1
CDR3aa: CASSIGTSGSETQYF

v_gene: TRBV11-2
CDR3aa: CASSTHRVRDYEQYF

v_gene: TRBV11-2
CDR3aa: CASSRGADYTGELFF

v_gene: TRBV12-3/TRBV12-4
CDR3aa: CASRSSGGEAFF

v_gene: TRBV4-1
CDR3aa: CASSQSPGPALYGYTF

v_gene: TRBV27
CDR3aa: CASSLTDRSNTEAFF

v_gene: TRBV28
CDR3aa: CASSLLAGRLQYF

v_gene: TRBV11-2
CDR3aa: CASSSVRHSYEQYF

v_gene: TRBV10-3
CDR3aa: CAISESGSSYNEQFF

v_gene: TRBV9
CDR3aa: CASSVDGGRNEKLFF

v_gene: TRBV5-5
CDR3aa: CASSPFDISTEAFF

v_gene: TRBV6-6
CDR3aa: CASSGGTSVDEQFF

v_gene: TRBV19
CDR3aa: CASSNLDEQYF

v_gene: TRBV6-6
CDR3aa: CASRATRGLEAFF

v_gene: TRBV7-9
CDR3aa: CASSLGTGGNYGYTF

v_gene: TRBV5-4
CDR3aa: CASSLGPRPPYEQYF

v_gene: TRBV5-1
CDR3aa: CASSRASGGRTDTQYF

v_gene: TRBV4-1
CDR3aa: CASSQAEGREEAFF

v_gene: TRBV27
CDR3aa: CASRRGLSGELKETQYF

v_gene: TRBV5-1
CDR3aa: CASSIGQTPYEQYF

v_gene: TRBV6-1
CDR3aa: CASSASGANVLTF

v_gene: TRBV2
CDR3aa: CASIKSEYDTEAFF

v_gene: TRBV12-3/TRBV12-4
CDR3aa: CASSLVQEGQPQHF

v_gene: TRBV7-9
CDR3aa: CASSWGLAGGSDTQYF

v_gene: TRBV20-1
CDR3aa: CSTDRAPSYEQYF

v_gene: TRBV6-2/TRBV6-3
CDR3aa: CASTDRTYEQYF

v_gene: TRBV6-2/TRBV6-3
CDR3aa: CASSYAWEQYF

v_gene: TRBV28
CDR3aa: CASETTLPYEQYF

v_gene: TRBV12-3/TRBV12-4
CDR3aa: CATLNTSAGVGDEQFF

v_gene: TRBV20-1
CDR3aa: CSARDSLWNDYEQYF

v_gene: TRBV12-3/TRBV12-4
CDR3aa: CASSPNGKPGQQYF

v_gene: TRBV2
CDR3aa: CASSEGQGRNNEQFF

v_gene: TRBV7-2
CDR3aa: CASVGGAGTGELFF

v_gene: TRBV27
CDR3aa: CASSFRIQSGTNEKLFF

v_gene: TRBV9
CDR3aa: CASSSGLVPLQETQYF

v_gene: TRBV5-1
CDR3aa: CASVIGAASSYNEQFF

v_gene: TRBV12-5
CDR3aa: CASGLIIRRGITEAFF

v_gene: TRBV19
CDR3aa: CSLLTSGDEQFF

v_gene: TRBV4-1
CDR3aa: CASSRSRDRTQYF

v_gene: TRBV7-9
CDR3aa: CASSWVGSDREGNQPQHF

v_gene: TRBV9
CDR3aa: CASSDRLAGKDEQFF

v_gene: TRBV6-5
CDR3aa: CASSYSYRGVRMTGELFF

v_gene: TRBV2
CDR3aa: CASSRDRVPNEQFF

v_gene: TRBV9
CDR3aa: CASSVAPGGYTF

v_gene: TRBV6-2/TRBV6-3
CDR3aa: CASSYGGGEGTGELFF

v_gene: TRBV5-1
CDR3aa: CASSFEGLDLDTQYF

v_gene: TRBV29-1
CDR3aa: CSVVAVNTEAFF

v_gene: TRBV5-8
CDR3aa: CATPMLSETQYF

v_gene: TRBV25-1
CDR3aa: CASSEYGQGSYEQYF